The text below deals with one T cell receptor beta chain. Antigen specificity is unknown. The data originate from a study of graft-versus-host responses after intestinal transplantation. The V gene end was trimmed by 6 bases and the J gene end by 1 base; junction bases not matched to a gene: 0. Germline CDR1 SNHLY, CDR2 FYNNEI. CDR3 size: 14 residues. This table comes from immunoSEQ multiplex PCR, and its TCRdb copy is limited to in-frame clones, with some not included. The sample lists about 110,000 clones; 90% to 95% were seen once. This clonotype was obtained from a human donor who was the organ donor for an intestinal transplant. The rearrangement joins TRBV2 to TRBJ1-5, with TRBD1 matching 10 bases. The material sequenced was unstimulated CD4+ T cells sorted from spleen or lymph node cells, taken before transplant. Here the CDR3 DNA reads TGTGCCAGCAGGGGACAGGGGAGCAATCAGCCCCAGCATTTT. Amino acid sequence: CASRGQGSNQPQHF.